This section outlines one TCR beta chain sequence together with its context. TCRdb processed the RT-PCR reads anew with MiXCR; each CDR3 protein has one entry. In the table there are around 790,000 distinct CDR3 sequences, 21% of which are singletons. CDR3 length: 15 amino acids. V shed 6 bases, J shed 3 bases, and the junction held 8 bases outside the gene matches. These data come from a study of response to subunit inactivated influenza vaccine. Sequences were derived from PBMCs from blood, sampled 4 to 6 days after vaccination. The origin of this receptor is a man aged 45 to 65 who received an inactivated influenza vaccine. The V call is TRBV12-3 or TRBV12-4, the J call TRBJ1-3, with TRBD1 matching 7 bases. In DNA form, the CDR3 reads TGTGCCAGCAGAAACAGGGGTCGGCTTGGAAACACCATATATTTT. It yields the protein CASRNRGRLGNTIYF.